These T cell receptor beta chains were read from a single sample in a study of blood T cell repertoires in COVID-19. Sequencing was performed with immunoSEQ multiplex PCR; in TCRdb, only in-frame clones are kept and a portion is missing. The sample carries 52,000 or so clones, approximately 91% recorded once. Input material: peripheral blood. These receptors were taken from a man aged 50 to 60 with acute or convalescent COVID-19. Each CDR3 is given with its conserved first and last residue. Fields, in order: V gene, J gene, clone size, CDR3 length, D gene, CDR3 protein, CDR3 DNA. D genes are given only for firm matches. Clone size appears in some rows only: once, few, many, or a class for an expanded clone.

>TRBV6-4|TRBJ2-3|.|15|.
CASSEIAGSTDTQYF
TGTGCCAGCAGTGAAATAGCTGGCAGCACAGATACGCAGTATTTT
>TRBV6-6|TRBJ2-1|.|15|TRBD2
CASRHGMGLAYEQFF
TGTGCCAGCAGACATGGTATGGGACTAGCGTATGAGCAGTTCTTC
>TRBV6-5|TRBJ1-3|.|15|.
CASSYTNRVGNTIYF
TGTGCCAGCAGTTACACTAACAGGGTTGGAAACACCATATATTTT
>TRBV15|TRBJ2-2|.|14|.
CATSRGGTGGELFF
TGTGCCACCAGCAGAGGAGGTACCGGCGGGGAGCTGTTTTTT
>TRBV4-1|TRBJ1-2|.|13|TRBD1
CASSHTGGYGYTF
TGCGCCAGCAGCCACACAGGGGGCTATGGCTACACCTTC
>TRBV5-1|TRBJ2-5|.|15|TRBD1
CASSRATGLQETQYF
TGCGCCAGCAGCAGGGCGACAGGGTTGCAAGAGACCCAGTACTTC
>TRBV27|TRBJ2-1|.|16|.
CASSSPGTSSYNEQFF
TGTGCCAGCAGTAGCCCGGGTACCAGCTCCTACAATGAGCAGTTCTTC
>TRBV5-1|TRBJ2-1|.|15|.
CASSLEPGLLNEQFF
TGCGCCAGCAGCTTGGAGCCGGGACTGCTCAATGAGCAGTTCTTC
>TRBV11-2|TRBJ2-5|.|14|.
CASTLRRQQETQYF
TGTGCCAGCACTCTGAGGAGACAGCAAGAGACCCAGTACTTC
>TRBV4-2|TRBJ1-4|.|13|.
CASSGGGGEKLFF
TGTGCCAGCAGTGGAGGGGGGGGAGAAAAACTGTTTTTT
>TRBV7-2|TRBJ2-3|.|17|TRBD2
CASSPWTSGTSTDTQYF
TGTGCCAGCAGCCCATGGACTAGCGGGACTAGCACAGATACGCAGTATTTT
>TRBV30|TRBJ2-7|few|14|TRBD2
CAWSGGGSLYEQYF
TGTGCCTGGAGCGGTGGCGGGAGCTTATACGAGCAGTACTTC
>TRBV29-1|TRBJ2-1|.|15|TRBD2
CSVHIGLAGNNEQFF
TGCAGCGTTCATATTGGACTAGCGGGAAATAATGAGCAGTTCTTC
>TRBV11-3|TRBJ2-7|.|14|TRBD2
CASSKGLASYEQYF
TGTGCCAGCAGCAAGGGACTAGCTTCCTACGAGCAGTACTTC
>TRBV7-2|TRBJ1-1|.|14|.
CASSLQEGWTEAFF
TGTGCCAGCAGCTTACAGGAGGGTTGGACTGAAGCTTTCTTT
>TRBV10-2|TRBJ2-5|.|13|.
CASSGSRTETQYF
TGCGCCAGCAGTGGGTCTAGAACAGAGACCCAGTACTTC
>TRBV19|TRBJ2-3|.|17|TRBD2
CASSRTSGSYNTDTQYF
TGTGCCAGTAGTAGAACTAGCGGGAGTTACAACACAGATACGCAGTATTTT
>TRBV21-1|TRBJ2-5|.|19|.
CASSSQRGTSGPQRETQYF
TGTGCCAGCAGCTCTCAGCGCGGGACTAGCGGACCTCAGAGAGAGACCCAGTACTTC
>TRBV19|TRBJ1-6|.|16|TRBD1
CASSMGQGLWNSPLHF
TGTGCCAGTAGTATGGGACAGGGACTTTGGAATTCACCCCTCCACTTT
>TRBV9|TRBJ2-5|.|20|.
CASSGRGGLFGLNLQETQYF
TGTGCCAGCAGTGGAAGGGGGGGGCTTTTTGGCCTTAACCTCCAAGAGACCCAGTACTTC
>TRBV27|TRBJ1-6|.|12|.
CASSFQNSPLHF
TGTGCCAGCAGTTTCCAAAATTCACCCCTCCACTTT
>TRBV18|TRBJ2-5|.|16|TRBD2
CASSRLGRALGETQYF
TGTGCCAGCTCACGGCTGGGGAGGGCCCTGGGGGAGACCCAGTACTTC
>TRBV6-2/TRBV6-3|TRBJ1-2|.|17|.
CASSYGAGTLLNYGYTF
TGTGCCAGCAGTTACGGGGCAGGAACTTTACTAAACTATGGCTACACCTTC
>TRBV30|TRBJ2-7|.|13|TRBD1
CAWSGQGSYEQYF
TGTGCCTGGAGTGGACAGGGTTCCTACGAGCAGTACTTC
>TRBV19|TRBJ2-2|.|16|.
CASSIVGAANTGELFF
TGTGCCAGTAGTATTGTGGGGGCGGCGAACACCGGGGAGCTGTTTTTT
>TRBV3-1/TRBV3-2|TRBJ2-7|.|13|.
CASMRSPSYEQYF
TGTGCCAGCATGCGGTCCCCCTCCTACGAGCAGTACTTC
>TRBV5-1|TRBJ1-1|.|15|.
CASTSGGGMNTEAFF
TGCGCCAGCACTTCCGGGGGAGGGATGAACACTGAAGCTTTCTTT
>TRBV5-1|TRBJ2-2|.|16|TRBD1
CASSPNTGGYTGELFF
TGCGCCAGCAGCCCCAACACAGGGGGCTACACCGGGGAGCTGTTTTTT
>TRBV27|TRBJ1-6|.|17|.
CASSLLGGSFYNSPLHF
TGTGCCAGCAGTTTATTGGGGGGAAGCTTTTATAATTCACCCCTCCACTTT
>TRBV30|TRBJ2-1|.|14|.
CAWTRGILYNEQFF
TGTGCCTGGACGCGAGGAATTTTATACAATGAGCAGTTCTTC
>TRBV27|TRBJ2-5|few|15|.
CASRQGNSRQETQYF
TGTGCCAGCAGGCAGGGGAACTCCCGCCAAGAGACCCAGTACTTC
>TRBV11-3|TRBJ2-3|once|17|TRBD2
CASSLVTSGRYPDTQYF
TGTGCCAGCAGCTTAGTGACTAGCGGGAGGTACCCAGATACGCAGTATTTT
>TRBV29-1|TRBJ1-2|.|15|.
CSVSPGLTSNYGYTF
TGCAGCGTTTCGCCAGGGCTTACCTCTAACTATGGCTACACCTTC
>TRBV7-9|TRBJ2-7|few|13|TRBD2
CASGLALTYEQYF
TGTGCCAGCGGACTAGCGCTGACCTACGAGCAGTACTTC
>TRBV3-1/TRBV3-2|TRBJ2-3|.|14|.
CASSQRGSTDTQYF
TGTGCCAGCAGCCAGCGGGGTAGCACAGATACGCAGTATTTT
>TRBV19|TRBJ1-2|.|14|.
CASSIDRSNYGYTF
TGTGCCAGTAGTATAGACAGATCTAACTATGGCTACACCTTC
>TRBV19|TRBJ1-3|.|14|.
CASRARFSGNTIYF
TGTGCCAGTAGAGCGAGATTCTCTGGAAACACCATATATTTT
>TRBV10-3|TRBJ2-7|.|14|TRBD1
CAISESTGSYEQYF
TGTGCCATCAGTGAGTCGACAGGGTCCTACGAGCAGTACTTC
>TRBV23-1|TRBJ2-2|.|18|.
CASSHLTGPPSATGELFF
TGCGCCAGCAGTCATTTGACAGGACCCCCTTCGGCCACCGGGGAGCTGTTTTTT
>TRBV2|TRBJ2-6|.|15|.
CASRYGVSGANVLTF
TGTGCCAGCAGATACGGGGTATCTGGGGCCAACGTCCTGACTTTC
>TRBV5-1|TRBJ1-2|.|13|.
CASYMVGLGGYTF
TGCGCCAGCTACATGGTTGGGCTTGGTGGCTACACCTTC
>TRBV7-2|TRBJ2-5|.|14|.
CASEEGDSRETQYF
TGTGCCAGTGAAGAGGGTGATTCTAGAGAGACCCAGTACTTC
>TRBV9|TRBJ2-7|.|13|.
CASSGGLAYEQYF
TGTGCCAGCAGCGGGGGCTTAGCCTACGAGCAGTACTTC
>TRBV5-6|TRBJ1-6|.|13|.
CADRGKTNSPLHF
TGTGCCGACCGGGGGAAAACTAATTCACCCCTCCACTTT
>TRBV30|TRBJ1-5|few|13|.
CAWSRTVNQPQHF
TGTGCCTGGAGTAGGACAGTCAATCAGCCCCAGCATTTT
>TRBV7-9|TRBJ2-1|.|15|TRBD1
CASLTAGQGFGEQFF
TGTGCCAGCCTTACGGCGGGACAGGGATTTGGGGAGCAGTTCTTC
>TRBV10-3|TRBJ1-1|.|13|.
CAISSGQNTEAFF
TGTGCCATCAGTTCAGGGCAGAACACTGAAGCTTTCTTT
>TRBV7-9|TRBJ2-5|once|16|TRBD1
CASSPRVGQEKETQYF
TGTGCCAGCAGCCCAAGGGTGGGACAGGAAAAAGAGACCCAGTACTTC
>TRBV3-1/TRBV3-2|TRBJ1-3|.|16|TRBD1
CASSSPTGVYGNTIYF
TGTGCCAGCAGCTCACCCACAGGGGTCTATGGAAACACCATATATTTT
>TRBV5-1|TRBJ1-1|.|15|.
CASSLDEGQNTEAFF
TGCGCCAGCAGCTTGGACGAGGGCCAGAACACTGAAGCTTTCTTT
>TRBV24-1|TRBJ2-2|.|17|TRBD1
CATSDPSRGRDTGELFF
TGTGCCACCAGTGACCCTAGCAGGGGGCGCGACACCGGGGAGCTGTTTTTT
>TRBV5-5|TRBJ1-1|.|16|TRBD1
CASSQGPTGPATEAFF
TGTGCCAGCAGCCAAGGACCGACAGGGCCTGCAACTGAAGCTTTCTTT